This passage covers 13 T cell receptor beta chains from one sample sequenced in a study of blood T cell repertoires in COVID-19. Using immunoSEQ multiplex PCR, the repertoire was profiled, and TCRdb retains in-frame clones only, with some absent. Among around 200,000 clones listed, around four fifths were seen once. The sample consisted of peripheral blood. The receptor source for this set is a woman between 50 and 59 years old with acute or convalescent COVID-19.

V is TRBV30 and J is TRBJ1-5; D might be TRBD1 (6 bases). The CDR3 contains 13 residues. Germline CDR1 and CDR2: GTSNPN and SVGIG (reference sequence). V was cut by 1 base and J by 7 bases, with 11 bases left in between. The CDR3 reads CAWSEGDQQPQHF. The CDR3, as DNA: TGTGCCTGGAGTGAGGGGGACCAACAGCCCCAGCATTTT. Full variable domain (remainder filled in from reference TRBV30 and TRBJ1-5): SQTIHQWPATLVQPVGSPLSLECTVEGTSNPNLYWYRQAAGRGLQLLFYSVGIGQISSEVPQNLSASRPQDRQFILSSKKLLLSDSGFYLCAWSEGDQQPQHFGDGTRLSIL.

The chain carries TRBV5-1 and TRBJ2-2, with D uncertain. V dropped 2 bases and J dropped 6 bases, with 5 bases sitting between them. The CDR3 sequence is 12 residues long. Germline V CDR1 and CDR2: SGHRS, YFSETQ. The DNA for the CDR3 is TGCGCCAGCAGCTTCCAGGCCGGGGAGCTGTTTTTT. Protein product: CASSFQAGELFF.

V gene TRBV9 combines with J gene TRBJ2-3; TRBD2 matches at 13 bases. V gave up 4 bases and J gave up 4 bases; unmatched junction bases: 6. Germline values: CDR1 SGDLS, CDR2 YYNGEE. The CDR3 is 16 amino acids. For the CDR3, the DNA is TGTGCCAGCAGCATACTAGCGGGAGGGCCCCCAGATACGCAGTATTTT. Protein: CASSILAGGPPDTQYF.

As for this clone: The same CDR3 can be traced to other DNA sequences in this sample. The DNA of the CDR3 is TGTGCCAGTAGTAGTCCGGGGCAAGCGGGGAGCCAAGAGACCCAGTACTTC. Its protein product is CASSSPGQAGSQETQYF. The chain is built from TRBV19 and TRBJ2-5; TRBD2 matches 7 bases. The ends lost 4 bases at V and 1 base at J; junction bases unmatched: 12. Germline lookup yields CDR1 LNHDA and CDR2 SQIVND (reference sequence). The CDR3 contains 17 residues.

The J gene is TRBJ2-7, the V gene TRBV6-6; no clear D. This CDR3 is built from 12 residues. The germline V gene has CDR1 MNHNY and CDR2 SVGAGI (reference sequence). Trimming removed 4 bases from V and 7 bases from J, with 11 bases in between. CDR3: CASSSMLQEQYF. The CDR3 DNA follows: TGTGCCAGCAGTTCGATGCTTCAGGAGCAGTACTTC.

The V gene is TRBV4-1, the J gene TRBJ2-3; no reliable D call. The CDR3 has 14 residues. Germline V lookup: CDR1 MGHRA, CDR2 YSYEKL. V was shortened by 0 bases and J by 6 bases, with 10 bases between the two germline ends. The DNA for the CDR3 is TGCGCCAGCAGCCAAGACATCACTTATGATACGCAGTATTTT. Its translation: CASSQDITYDTQYF.

The chain employs TRBV28 and TRBJ2-7, with 8 bases fitting TRBD1. The V and J ends lost 5 bases and 9 bases, in that order; junction bases with no gene match: 18. This CDR3 comprises 16 residues. Germline V lookup: CDR1 MDHEN, CDR2 SYDVKM. The CDR3 sequence: CASSPQLGQGRTGQYF. The CDR3 DNA reads as TGTGCCAGCAGTCCCCAACTAGGACAGGGTAGGACTGGGCAGTACTTC.

The chain uses TRBV2 and TRBJ1-4; TRBD1 might be the D (5 bases). The CDR3 runs to 14 residues. V lost 6 bases to trimming and J lost 0 bases, with 8 bases between them. CDR1 is SNHLY, CDR2 FYNNEI, per germline. In DNA, the CDR3 is TGTGCCAGCAGGTGGGGGGCAACTAATGAAAAACTGTTTTTT. Protein product: CASRWGATNEKLFF.

V gene TRBV3-1 (or the pseudogene TRBV3-2) combines with J gene TRBJ1-4, with D maybe TRBD1 (5 bases). The germline CDR1 and CDR2 sequences are LGHDT and YNNKEL (reference sequence). The ends were cut back, 3 bases at V and 4 bases at J, with 9 bases in the middle. There are 14 residues in the CDR3. The CDR3 nucleotides are TGTGCCAGCAGCCACCAGGGCCTTAATGAAAAACTGTTTTTT. This encodes CASSHQGLNEKLFF.

Only a few counts were recorded for this clone. Written as DNA, the CDR3 is TGTGCCAGTAGTATCCCTCCTTCGCGGACTGAGAACACCGGGGAGCTGTTTTTT. Its translation: CASSIPPSRTENTGELFF. This chain uses TRBV19 with TRBJ2-2; a weak D match, TRBD2 (5 bases). Germline CDR1 is LNHDA and CDR2 is SQIVND (reference sequence). The CDR3 consists of 18 residues. V was clipped by 3 bases and J by 1 base, with 18 bases between them. Supplemented by reference TRBV19 and TRBJ2-2, the full variable domain reads DGGITQSPKYLFRKEGQNVTLSCEQNLNHDAMYWYRQDPGQGLRLIYYSQIVNDFQKGDIAEGYSVSREKKESFPLTVTSAQKNPTAFYLCASSIPPSRTENTGELFFGEGSRLTVL.

The V gene is TRBV2, the J gene TRBJ2-1, with 7 bases aligning to TRBD2. V lost 6 bases and J lost 7; bases outside the gene matches: 15. In germline, CDR1 is SNHLY, CDR2 FYNNEI. The length of the CDR3 is 16 residues. CDR3 region: CASRLTLALEGNEQFF. For the CDR3, the DNA is TGTGCCAGCAGACTTACACTAGCGCTAGAGGGTAATGAGCAGTTCTTC.

The chain links TRBV10-3 to TRBJ2-2; TRBD2 agrees at 15 bases. The length of the CDR3 is 18 residues. The trim removed 4 bases at V and 0 bases at J, leaving 3 bases unmatched. CDR1 and CDR2 (germline): ENHRY, SYGVKD. The CDR3 loop is CAISAGTSGRSNTGELFF. The CDR3 DNA follows: TGTGCCATCAGTGCCGGGACTAGCGGGAGGTCGAACACCGGGGAGCTGTTTTTT.

The chain carries TRBV9 and TRBJ1-5; possibly TRBD1 for D (5 bases). The CDR3 has 15 residues. Germline CDR1 reads SGDLS; CDR2 reads YYNGEE. The germline V and J ends were trimmed by 4 bases and 3 bases, with 14 bases remaining between them. The CDR3 loop reads CASSLQGALNQPQHF. CDR3 sequence (DNA): TGTGCCAGCAGCCTACAAGGGGCACTCAATCAGCCCCAGCATTTT.